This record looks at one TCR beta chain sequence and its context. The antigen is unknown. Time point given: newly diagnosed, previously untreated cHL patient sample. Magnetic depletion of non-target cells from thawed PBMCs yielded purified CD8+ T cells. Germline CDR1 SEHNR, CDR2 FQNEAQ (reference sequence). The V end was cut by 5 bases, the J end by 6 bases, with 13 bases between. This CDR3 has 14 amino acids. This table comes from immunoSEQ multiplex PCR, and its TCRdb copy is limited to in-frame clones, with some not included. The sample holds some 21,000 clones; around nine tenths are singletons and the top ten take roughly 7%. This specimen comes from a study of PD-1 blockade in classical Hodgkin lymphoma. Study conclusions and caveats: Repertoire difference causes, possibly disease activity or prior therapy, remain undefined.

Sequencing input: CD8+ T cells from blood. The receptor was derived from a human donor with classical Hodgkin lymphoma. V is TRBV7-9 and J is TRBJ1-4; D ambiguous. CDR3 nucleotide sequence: TGTGCCAGCAGCGACTCGGCCCCATATGAAAAACTGTTTTTT. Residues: CASSDSAPYEKLFF.